The present entry profiles one TCR beta chain with its context. The antigen it recognizes is unknown. Base qualities were left out, and no much larger clone turns up one base away. Read against the paper, the sample's time point label means: about 28 days (+/-7) after the second vaccine dose. AZD1222 recipients given second doses at about 4 weeks or at about 12 weeks were pooled, since spike-specific TCR depth and breadth were not found to differ between the two schedules. Samples from vaccinated people were obtained from the UK trials COV001 and COV002, which included a single-blind randomized controlled phase 2/3 trial of AZD1222 (ChAdOx1 nCoV-19) in healthy adults. Trial participant PBMC samples were collected at day 0 and day 28 after the second dose for TCRbeta chain sequencing. The sample belongs to a study of T cell responses to AZD1222 COVID-19 vaccine (dated by TCRdb to 2020 to 2023). Looking at the study overall: A total of 233 trial participants underwent TCR sequencing, of whom about 200 had received two doses of AZD1222 and around 26 had received two doses of the MenACWY control vaccine. Trial participants were enrolled by age into 18-55, 56-69 and 70-plus year subgroups, with approximately 150, 30 and 60 TCR-sequenced participants respectively.

The research as a whole found: Participants were mostly white British and included more females than males, and it was suggested by the authors that clonal diversity may have been underestimated. A significant rise in spike-specific TCR breadth and depth was observed after two AZD1222 doses relative to day 0 and relative to MenACWY recipients. The 56-69-year group was small, and its depth increase did not reach significance, likely because of low power. Because no day 14 peak-response samples were available, the repertoires could be characterized only after the peak T cell response. Conclusions about previously exposed vaccinees are limited because only a handful of AZD1222 recipients were SARS-CoV-2 seropositive at baseline. Reportedly, almost half of the unique spike-specific TCRs recognized epitopes lying outside the regions that are mutated in the B.1.351 and B.1.1.7 variants. CD4 TCRs associated with the vaccine covered the entire spike protein, and the dominant responses were in regions 160-218 and 743-854.

The CDR3 regions of human TCRbeta chains were subjected to immunosequencing. As for how the authors treated the data: TCRs in the repertoires were matched against a reference library of SARS-CoV-2-specific TCRs that had been generated with the MIRA antigen-specificity platform. Breadth meant the fraction of unique TCRs that were SARS-CoV-2-associated, whereas depth meant the fraction of total T cells that were SARS-CoV-2-associated. Using the MIRA data, every spike-specific TCR was mapped to the spike region that the TCR reacted to and assigned to either a CD4 or a CD8 class. Log10-transformed breadth and depth values were compared by one-way ANOVA with Sidak's multiple comparisons tests. TCRdb stores this immuneACCESS table with in-frame sequences only. Part of the clones is absent; in the studies checked, under half of the shortfall reflects unresolved V genes, and no reason is known for the rest. V and J calls and clone size are those listed in that table; D and trimming were worked out from the DNA. Across this sample there are approximately 50,000 clones, with approximately 86% seen only once. 6.9% of the sample is taken by the ten largest.

The sequence came from an adult who received the AZD1222 COVID-19 vaccine. This specimen consisted of peripheral blood, obtained 28 days after the second AZD1222 dose.

The CDR3 corresponds to CASETGTDTYEQYF. The DNA sequence is TGTGCCAGCGAGACCGGGACAGATACCTACGAGCAGTACTTC. The chain couples TRBV6-5 to TRBJ2-7, with 7 junctional bases fitting TRBD1. CDR1 MNHEY and CDR2 SVGAGI were looked up in the germline V gene. At the junction V is shortened by 8 bases and J by 2 bases; bases outside the gene matches: 9. Inclusive of the bounding cysteine and phenylalanine, the CDR3 is 14 residues long. The only DNA kept is the CDR3, 42 bases in frame from the first base.